One and the same sample provided the 17 T cell receptor beta chains below, sequenced in a study of human T cells and chemical hapten exposure (dated by TCRdb to the early 2020s). The library was prepared using RACE. TCRdb records NextSeq 500 as the sequencer. TCRdb reprocessing: public reads trimmed at Q25 with fastp, clones called with MiXCR, in-frame beta chains kept. Rows merge per CDR3 protein into single entries with the most common DNA and genes. A total of roughly 90,000 distinct CDR3 sequences appear in this sample, about 11% of them only once. The ten largest clones represent around 1.1% of the sample. This specimen's time point label, per the study, means: patch test 3, about 24 weeks after DPC sensitization. The treatment or condition label of this sample denotes: therapeutic diphenylcyclopropenone sensitization with weekly scalp DPC. This sample comprised whole blood, obtained in connection with sensitization to the hapten diphenylcyclopropenone (DPC). These receptors came from a woman under 40 with alopecia areata. Some clones in this sample may be carry-over from other donors' samples.

The sample holds many counts of this clonotype. The V and J genes are TRBV6-6 and TRBJ1-1; D possibly corresponds to TRBD1 (5 bases). Germline values: CDR1 MNHNY, CDR2 SVGAGI (reference sequence). The V and J ends lost 6 bases and 3 bases respectively, with 17 bases between them. The CDR3 spans 15 residues. The CDR3 bases are TGTGCCAGCAGAAATATGTGGGGGGAGGACACTGAAGCTTTCTTT. This sequence encodes CASRNMWGEDTEAFF.

The gene calls are TRBV28 and TRBJ2-3; D is undetermined. Trimming removed 8 bases from V and 4 bases from J, with 4 bases in between. Germline assignment: CDR1 MDHEN and CDR2 SYDVKM. The CDR3 covers 10 residues. In DNA, the CDR3 is TGTGCCAGCTCCTCAGATACGCAGTATTTT. As protein: CASSSDTQYF.

This clonotype has a count of ten or more. The chain couples TRBV3-1 to TRBJ1-6; D gene uncertain. This CDR3 region has 15 residues. Per germline, CDR1 LGHDT and CDR2 YNNKEL (reference sequence). V lost 0 bases to trimming and J lost 11 bases, with 14 bases between them. Here the CDR3 reads CASSQDIMGTPPLHF. CDR3 bases: TGTGCCAGCAGCCAAGATATAATGGGAACACCACCCCTCCACTTT. Supplemented by reference TRBV3-1 and TRBJ1-6, the full variable domain reads DTAVSQTPKYLVTQMGNDKSIKCEQNLGHDTMYWYKQDSKKFLKIMFSYNNKELIINETVPNRFSPKSPDKAHLNLHINSLELGDSAVYFCASSQDIMGTPPLHFGNGTRLTVT.

The rearrangement joins TRBV5-1 to TRBJ1-1; tentative D call: TRBD1 (5 bases). CDR1 and CDR2 (germline): SGHRS, YFSETQ. The length of the CDR3 is 15 residues. V gave up 4 bases and J gave up 1 base, with 14 bases separating them. The CDR3 is CASSPEGLPNTEAFF. In nucleotides, the CDR3 is TGCGCCAGCAGCCCCGAGGGACTTCCGAACACTGAAGCTTTCTTT.

This clonotype was picked up many times. This chain's CDR3 is CSARRQGSYQPQHF. In DNA form, the CDR3 reads TGCAGTGCTAGGCGACAGGGGTCCTATCAGCCCCAGCATTTT. V gene TRBV20-1 combines with J gene TRBJ1-5; TRBD1 matches 8 bases. Germline V gene data show CDR1 as DFQATT and CDR2 as SNEGSKA (reference sequence). CDR3 length: 14 amino acids. The J segment lost 5 bases and the V segment lost 3 bases, leaving 6 bases of the junction unmatched.

This clonotype was picked up many times. The CDR3 loop is CASSPKGGRGYEQYV. CDR3 bases: TGTGCCAGCAGCCCAAAGGGGGGGCGGGGATACGAGCAGTACGTC. The rearrangement joins TRBV6-5 to TRBJ2-7, with TRBD2 as a possible D gene (7 bases). V lost 6 bases, J lost 4 bases, and 19 bases lay in between. The CDR3 loop spans 15 amino acids. The germline CDR1 and CDR2 sequences are MNHEY and SVGAGI.

This clonotype was counted many times. The chain joins TRBV24-1 to TRBJ2-2; 7 bases fit TRBD2. Per germline, CDR1 KGHDR and CDR2 SFDVKD. The length of the CDR3 is 15 residues. V lost 5 bases and J lost 5; bases outside the gene matches: 7. CDR3 DNA: TGTGCCACCAGTGCGGGCACGGGGGGAACCGGGGAGCTGTTTTTT. Translation: CATSAGTGGTGELFF.

This clonotype was observed many times. The chain combines TRBV20-1 with TRBJ2-3; 8 bases fit TRBD2. CDR3 size: 15 residues. Germline V CDR1 and CDR2: DFQATT, SNEGSKA (reference sequence). The V gene end was trimmed by 3 bases and the J gene end by 4 bases; junction bases not matched to a gene: 9. CDR3 sequence: CSASNGAGRADTQYF. The CDR3 DNA sequence: TGCAGTGCTAGCAACGGGGCCGGGAGGGCAGATACGCAGTATTTT.

The V and J genes are TRBV7-9 and TRBJ2-1; 9 nucleotides align to TRBD1. J lost 8 bases, V lost 6 bases, and 11 bases had no gene match. There are 15 residues in the CDR3. The germline V gene encodes CDR1 SEHNR and CDR2 FQNEAQ (reference sequence). The chain's CDR3 is CASSPPGQGTDEQFF. CDR3 sequence (DNA): TGTGCCAGCAGTCCGCCGGGACAGGGAACCGATGAGCAGTTCTTC.

Many counts were recorded for this clonotype. This chain connects TRBV11-3 to TRBJ2-5; possible D gene TRBD2, 5 bases. The CDR3 runs 13 residues. Per germline, CDR1 SGHNT and CDR2 YENEEA. Trimming left V 1 base short and J 5 bases short, with 8 bases between. CDR3 loop: CASSLGGDETQYF. The CDR3 nucleotides are TGTGCCAGCAGCTTAGGGGGAGATGAGACCCAGTACTTC.

This sequence joins TRBV6-2 or TRBV6-3 and TRBJ2-7, with D uncertain. V was shortened by 2 bases and J by 2 bases, with 7 bases between the two germline ends. Germline loops: CDR1 MNHEY, CDR2 SVGEGT. The CDR3 has 13 amino acids. DNA of the CDR3: TGTGCCAGCAGTTACAACAACCCCTACGAGCAGTACTTC. Translation: CASSYNNPYEQYF.

This clonotype turned up a few times. The chain joins TRBV28 to TRBJ2-7; 8 nucleotides line up with TRBD2. Trimming at V came to 6 bases and at J to 3 bases, leaving 4 bases not matched to a gene. There are 13 residues in the CDR3. Germline V CDR1 and CDR2: MDHEN, SYDVKM. CDR3 sequence: CASRSGGYYEQYF. Written as DNA, the CDR3 is TGTGCCAGCAGGAGCGGGGGTTACTACGAGCAGTACTTC.

The chain joins TRBV29-1 to TRBJ2-4; D unresolved. Germline CDR1 reads SQVTM; CDR2 reads ANQGSEA. With 0 bases removed from V and 6 bases from J, the gap between germline ends came to 9 bases. This CDR3 spans 13 amino acids. For the CDR3, the DNA is TGCAGCGTTGAAGATGGGCGTACAAACATTCAGTACTTC. Translating gives CSVEDGRTNIQYF.

At least ten counts were recorded for this clonotype. V gene TRBV28 combines with J gene TRBJ2-5; D remains unclear. Germline lookup yields CDR1 MDHEN and CDR2 SYDVKM. V was trimmed by 6 bases and J by 1 base, leaving 9 bases between them. The CDR3 extends over 13 amino acids. The CDR3 coding sequence is TGTGCCAGCAGCACAAGCCCCCAAGAGACCCAGTACTTC. Its translation is CASSTSPQETQYF.

This clonotype showed up just a few times. The chain couples TRBV2 to TRBJ1-6, with unresolved D. Between the trimmed V and J ends, which lost 2 bases and 0 bases, there was a span of 8 bases. This CDR3 comprises 16 residues. Looked up from germline, CDR1 is SNHLY and CDR2 is FYNNEI. The CDR3 coding sequence is TGTGCCAGCAGTGAACGGAGGCCCTCCTATAATTCACCCCTCCACTTT. Amino acids: CASSERRPSYNSPLHF.

This clonotype has a handful of counts. The rearrangement uses TRBV6-1 and TRBJ1-1; D is uncertain. From germline, CDR1 is MNHNS and CDR2 SASEGT. The CDR3 is made up of 13 amino acids. V gave up 6 bases and J gave up 1 base, with 9 bases separating them. CDR3 coding DNA: TGTGCCAGCAGGCAGTCGGAGAACACTGAAGCTTTCTTT. The encoded protein is CASRQSENTEAFF.

This clonotype was seen many times. This chain connects TRBV7-2 to TRBJ1-6, with D perhaps TRBD1 (6 bases). The V end was cut by 7 bases, the J end by 7 bases, with 14 bases between. The germline V gene encodes CDR1 SGHTA and CDR2 FQGNSA. The CDR3 sequence is 14 residues long. CDR3 amino acids: CASTLGAINSPLHF. The CDR3 bases are TGTGCCAGCACCTTGGGGGCCATCAATTCACCCCTCCACTTT.